This T cell receptor (beta chain) was captured in a study of cytomegalovirus exposure and HLA in healthy donors. Across the whole study: Counted in an early data release were about 85 million unique TCRs from HLA-typed donors. Study findings and constraints: A missense variant in DCLRE1C was later tied to TCR beta V- and J-gene trimming. The authors judged a highly shared variant cluster likely a sequencing artifact. A later analysis showed that HLA-associated TCR beta chains had undergone more clonal expansion than equally common others.

Trimming took 1 base from V and 5 from J, leaving 14 bases between them. CDR3 length: 15 residues. Germline CDR1 SGHTA, CDR2 FQGNSA. This clone was picked up one time. The antigen remains undetermined. Researchers ran the PCR with 60 Vbeta and 13 Jbeta primers. Repertoires were generated with immunoSEQ multiplex PCR, while TCRdb's copy carries only in-frame clones and drops some. The repertoire holds approximately 82,000 clones, with around 76% as singletons. The source is a man in his forties in good health and CMV-seronegative. Sequenced sample: PBMCs. This rearrangement joins TRBV7-2 to TRBJ1-2; D possibly corresponds to TRBD1 (5 bases). CDR3 sequence (DNA): TGTGCCAGCAGCTTAGGGGGCAGGGTAGAATATGGCTACACCTTC. Amino acid sequence: CASSLGGRVEYGYTF.